These T cell receptor beta chains were read from a single sample in a study of cytomegalovirus exposure and HLA in healthy donors. Some clones are missing from TCRdb's copy, which holds only in-frame ones; the method was immunoSEQ multiplex PCR. There are around 130,000 clones in the sample; over 80% occur only once, and roughly 1.2% lies in the top ten. The specimen sequenced was PBMCs. These receptors originate from a boy between 10 and 17 years old in good health and CMV-seronegative. The CDR3 runs from the conserved cysteine through the conserved F or W. Fields, in order: D gene, CDR3 length, V gene, clone size, J gene, CDR3 DNA, CDR3 protein. A D gene is named only where the DNA matches it firmly. Some rows mark clone size as missing; the rest say once, few, many or name a class of expanded clone.

D: NA
length: 14
V: TRBV7-9
size: NA
J: TRBJ1-3
DNA: TGTGCCTGGAAATTAGGGGACTCTGGAAACACCATATATTTT
CDR3: CAWKLGDSGNTIYF

D: NA
length: 12
V: TRBV27
size: NA
J: TRBJ1-2
DNA: TGTGCCAGCAGTCCCGGGGGCTATGGCTACACCTTC
CDR3: CASSPGGYGYTF

D: NA
length: 15
V: TRBV4-1
size: NA
J: TRBJ1-1
DNA: TGCGCCAGCAGCCAAGATCTGGGCGCGCTCACTGAAGCTTTCTTT
CDR3: CASSQDLGALTEAFF

D: NA
length: 16
V: TRBV7-9
size: few
J: TRBJ1-4
DNA: TGTGCCAGCAGCCCAGCGTTCGACGGATCTAATGAAAAACTGTTTTTT
CDR3: CASSPAFDGSNEKLFF

D: TRBD1
length: 11
V: TRBV30
size: NA
J: TRBJ1-1
DNA: TGTGCCTGGAGTAGGACAGGGAAAGCTTTCTTT
CDR3: CAWSRTGKAFF

D: TRBD1
length: 17
V: TRBV9
size: NA
J: TRBJ2-6
DNA: TGTGCCAGCACCCGGACAGGGGGCGGTTCGGGGGCCAACGTCCTGACTTTC
CDR3: CASTRTGGGSGANVLTF

D: NA
length: 16
V: TRBV10-3
size: NA
J: TRBJ2-3
DNA: TGTGCCATCAGTGAGCAGCCTAGCGTAAGCACAGATACGCAGTATTTT
CDR3: CAISEQPSVSTDTQYF

D: NA
length: 13
V: TRBV6-6
size: NA
J: TRBJ1-5
DNA: TGTGCCACCACCCCCGACGGGAATCAGCCCCAGCATTTT
CDR3: CATTPDGNQPQHF

D: NA
length: 14
V: TRBV19
size: NA
J: TRBJ1-1
DNA: TGTGCCAGTAGTATAGGGGGGGGCGGCACTGAAGCTTTCTTT
CDR3: CASSIGGGGTEAFF

D: NA
length: 12
V: TRBV2
size: NA
J: TRBJ2-3
DNA: TGTGCCAGCAGGGGCTCCCCAGATACGCAGTATTTT
CDR3: CASRGSPDTQYF

D: TRBD1
length: 16
V: TRBV18
size: NA
J: TRBJ2-1
DNA: TGTGCCAGCTCACCACCCAGGGACAGGGGTGGGCCTGAGCAGTTCTTC
CDR3: CASSPPRDRGGPEQFF

D: NA
length: 18
V: TRBV19
size: NA
J: TRBJ2-1
DNA: TGTGCCAGTAAACTATTTGGGGGGCGCCGGGACTATAAGGGTGAGCAGTTCTTC
CDR3: CASKLFGGRRDYKGEQFF

D: NA
length: 11
V: TRBV4-1
size: NA
J: TRBJ2-3
DNA: TGCGCCAGCAGCCAAGACGTTCACAAGTATTTT
CDR3: CASSQDVHKYF

D: TRBD1
length: 16
V: TRBV30
size: NA
J: TRBJ2-6
DNA: TGTGCCTGGAGTAGACAGGGGGGAACTGGGGCCAACGTCCTGACTTTC
CDR3: CAWSRQGGTGANVLTF

D: NA
length: 13
V: TRBV9
size: once
J: TRBJ1-1
DNA: TGTGCCAGCAGCCCACCGACAAAGCCTGAAGCTTTCTTT
CDR3: CASSPPTKPEAFF

D: TRBD1
length: 14
V: TRBV6-5
size: NA
J: TRBJ1-1
DNA: TGTGCCAGCAGGACGACAGGGCAAGACACTGAAGCTTTCTTT
CDR3: CASRTTGQDTEAFF

D: TRBD1
length: 16
V: TRBV4-1
size: few
J: TRBJ2-5
DNA: TGCGCCAGCAGCCAAGATGGACAGGGGAGTTGGGAGACCCAGTACTTC
CDR3: CASSQDGQGSWETQYF

D: NA
length: 15
V: TRBV7-9
size: NA
J: TRBJ1-1
DNA: TGTGCCAGCAGCTTAGGGGGCAGCTTGAACACTGAAGCTTTCTTT
CDR3: CASSLGGSLNTEAFF

D: NA
length: 14
V: TRBV11-3
size: NA
J: TRBJ2-5
DNA: TGTGCCAGCAGCTTAGATCGTCACAGGGAGACCCAGTACTTC
CDR3: CASSLDRHRETQYF

D: TRBD1
length: 18
V: TRBV11-2
size: NA
J: TRBJ2-5
DNA: TGTGCCAGCAGCCCCTGGGGGACCGGACAGGGTTTCCAAGAGACCCAGTACTTC
CDR3: CASSPWGTGQGFQETQYF

D: NA
length: 11
V: TRBV9
size: NA
J: TRBJ1-4
DNA: TGTGCCAGCAGCGGAGCTCAGGGACTGTTTTTT
CDR3: CASSGAQGLFF